The 11 T cell receptor beta chains below all came from one sample that was sequenced in a study of T-cell reconstitution after alpha-beta-depleted transplantation in children. The library targeted TCRbeta and was prepared with unique molecular identifiers. TCRdb passed the PCR reads through MiXCR, listing each CDR3 protein once. There are around 100,000 distinct CDR3 sequences in the sample; about a tenth occur only once, and nearly 35% lies in the top ten. Sample: PBMCs, taken before TCRalphabeta/CD19-depleted stem cell transplant. The receptors were gathered from a boy under 10 years old with acute lymphoblastic leukemia, due to receive a stem cell transplant.

The chain employs TRBV5-1 and TRBJ2-5; TRBD2 might be the D (5 bases). CDR1 SGHRS and CDR2 YFSETQ come from the germline V gene. The CDR3 covers 15 residues. V gave up 1 base and J gave up 10 bases, with 20 bases separating them. The CDR3 is CASSLSGAGLWDQYF. The CDR3 DNA reads TGCGCCAGCAGCTTGAGCGGCGCTGGGTTATGGGACCAGTACTTC.

The gene calls are TRBV9 and TRBJ2-1; no firm D call. CDR1 and CDR2 from the germline V gene are SGDLS and YYNGEE. V dropped 0 bases and J dropped 8 bases, with 6 bases sitting between them. The CDR3 sequence is 12 residues long. The CDR3 spells CASSVDRDEQFF. The CDR3 coding sequence is TGTGCCAGCAGCGTAGACCGAGATGAGCAGTTCTTC.

This clonotype has just a few counts. The chain is built from TRBV20-1 and TRBJ2-7; 12 positions agree with TRBD2. V gave up 6 bases and J gave up 7 bases; unmatched junction bases: 7. CDR1 and CDR2 (germline): DFQATT, SNEGSKA (reference sequence). The CDR3 spans 13 residues. The CDR3 sequence: CSARTSGNREQYF. CDR3 sequence (DNA): TGCAGTGCCCGGACTAGCGGGAATCGGGAGCAGTACTTC.

There are many counts of this clonotype. One junction end does not reproduce the germline sequence, and a read error may be involved. The chain couples TRBV5-1 to TRBJ2-1; D assignment may be TRBD1 or TRBD2 (6 bases each). This CDR3 spans 17 amino acids. Germline CDR1 is SGHRS and CDR2 is YFSETQ. The CDR3 is CASRLGGGTESYNEQFF. Here the CDR3 DNA reads TGCGCCAGCAGATTGGGGGGCGGGACGGAATCCTACAATGAGCAGTTCTTC. The full variable domain, completed using reference TRBV5-1 and TRBJ2-1, is KAGVTQTPRYLIKTRGQQVTLSCSPISGHRSVSWYQQTPGQGLQFLFEYFSETQRNKGNFPGRFSGRQFSNSRSEMNVSTLELGDSALYLCASRLGGGTESYNEQFFGPGTRLTVL.

CDR3 loop: CSVGEGLGDEQFF. The CDR3 bases are TGCAGCGTTGGGGAGGGATTAGGCGATGAGCAGTTCTTC. J is TRBJ2-1 and V is TRBV29-1; 7 bases agree with TRBD2. The CDR3 loop spans 13 amino acids. From germline, CDR1 is SQVTM and CDR2 ANQGSEA. With V trimmed by 4 bases and J by 8 bases, 8 bases remained unmatched.

The chain carries TRBV5-1 and TRBJ2-5, with a possible D match to TRBD1 (5 bases). V was clipped by 0 bases and J by 0 bases, with 6 bases between them. Germline V gene sequence: CDR1 SGHRS, CDR2 YFSETQ. This CDR3 region has 14 residues. CDR3 in amino acids: CASSLGTYQETQYF. The CDR3 nucleotides are TGCGCCAGCAGCTTGGGGACATACCAAGAGACCCAGTACTTC.

The chain combines TRBV5-1 with TRBJ2-7; TRBD2 agrees at 10 bases. CDR1 is SGHRS and CDR2 is YFSETQ in the germline V gene. Germline trimming cut 4 bases from V and 3 bases from J; bases unmatched to any gene: 4. This CDR3 is 14 amino acids long. For the CDR3, the DNA is TGCGCCAGCAGCCTCGAGCGGGAGGGCTACGAGCAGTACTTC. It codes for CASSLEREGYEQYF.

This clonotype was seen ten or more times. The rearrangement links TRBV20-1 to TRBJ1-4; possibly TRBD1 for D (6 bases). The CDR3 has 13 amino acids. Germline CDR1 and CDR2: DFQATT and SNEGSKA (reference sequence). V was shortened by 2 bases and J by 8 bases, with 12 bases between the two germline ends. The DNA for the CDR3 is TGCAGTGCTAGAAGAGGGGGGGAGGAAAAACTGTTTTTT. Translating gives CSARRGGEEKLFF.

In this sample, this clonotype turned up many times. V and J are TRBV12-3 or TRBV12-4 and TRBJ2-4; perhaps TRBD1 as D (5 bases). The CDR3 has 15 residues. Trimming cost V 5 bases and J 0 bases, with 11 bases left between them. The CDR3 DNA sequence: TGTGCCAGCAGTGTGACAGCACTAGCCAAAAACATTCAGTACTTC. Encoded protein: CASSVTALAKNIQYF.

In its sample, this clonotype was seen a few times. The chain has TRBV15 and TRBJ2-1; D may be TRBD1 (5 bases). Germline CDR1 and CDR2: LNHNV and YYDKDF (reference sequence). This CDR3 has 13 residues. V dropped 0 bases and J dropped 10 bases, with 10 bases sitting between them. CDR3 sequence reads: CATSRDLGVEQFF. DNA for the CDR3: TGTGCCACCAGCAGAGATCTAGGGGTCGAGCAGTTCTTC.

This clonotype was seen a few times. The chain uses TRBV20-1 and TRBJ1-1, with a weak D call TRBD1 (5 bases). The length of the CDR3 is 15 residues. The V end lost 3 bases, the J end lost 1 base, and 15 bases lay between the germline ends. Per germline, CDR1 DFQATT and CDR2 SNEGSKA (reference sequence). For the CDR3, the DNA is TGCAGTGCTAGTAGGACGGGGCGGGGGAACACTGAAGCTTTCTTT. Encoded protein: CSASRTGRGNTEAFF.